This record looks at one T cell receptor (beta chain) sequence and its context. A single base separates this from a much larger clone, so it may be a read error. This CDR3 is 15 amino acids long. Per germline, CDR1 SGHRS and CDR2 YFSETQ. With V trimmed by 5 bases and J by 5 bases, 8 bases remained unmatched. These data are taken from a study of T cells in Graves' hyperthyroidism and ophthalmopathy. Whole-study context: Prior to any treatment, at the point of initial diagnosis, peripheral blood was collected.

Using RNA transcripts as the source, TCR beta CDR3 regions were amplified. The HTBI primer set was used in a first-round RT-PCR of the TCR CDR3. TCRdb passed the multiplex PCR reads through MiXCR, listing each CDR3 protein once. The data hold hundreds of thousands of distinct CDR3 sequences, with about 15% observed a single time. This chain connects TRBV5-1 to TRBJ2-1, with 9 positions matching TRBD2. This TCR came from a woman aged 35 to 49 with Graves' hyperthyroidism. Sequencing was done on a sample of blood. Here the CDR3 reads CASSAGGRDHNEQFF. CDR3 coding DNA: TGCGCCAGCAGTGCTGGCGGGAGGGACCACAATGAGCAGTTCTTC.